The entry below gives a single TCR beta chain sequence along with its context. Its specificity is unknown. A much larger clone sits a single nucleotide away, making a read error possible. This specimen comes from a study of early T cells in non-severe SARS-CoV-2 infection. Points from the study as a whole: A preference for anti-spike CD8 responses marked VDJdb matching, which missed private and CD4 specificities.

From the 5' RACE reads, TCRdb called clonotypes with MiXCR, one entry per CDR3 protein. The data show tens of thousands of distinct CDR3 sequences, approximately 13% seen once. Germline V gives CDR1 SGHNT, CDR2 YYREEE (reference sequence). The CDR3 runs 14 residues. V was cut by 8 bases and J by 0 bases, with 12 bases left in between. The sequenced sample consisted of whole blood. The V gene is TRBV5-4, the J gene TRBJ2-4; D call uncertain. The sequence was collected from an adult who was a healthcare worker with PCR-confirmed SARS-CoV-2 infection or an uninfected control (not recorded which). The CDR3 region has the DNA TGTGCCAGAACCTCTTACCAAGCCAAAAACATTCAGTACTTC. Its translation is CARTSYQAKNIQYF.